This TCR beta chain was documented in a study of blood T cell repertoires in COVID-19. Sequenced by immunoSEQ multiplex PCR; TCRdb stores in-frame clones only, minus some. This sample carries 200,000 to 250,000 clones, 88% of them seen once, and the ten largest clones take 2.7%. In germline, CDR1 is SGHAT, CDR2 FQNNGV. Germline trimming cut 5 bases from V and 0 bases from J; bases unmatched to any gene: 6. The CDR3 spans 16 residues. Sequenced material: peripheral blood. This chain uses TRBV11-2 with TRBJ1-3; 8 bases line up with TRBD1. This TCR was recovered from a woman aged 60 to 75 with acute or convalescent COVID-19. For the CDR3, the DNA is TGTGCCAGCAGCCGGGACAGGCCCCACTCTGGAAACACCATATATTTT. This codes for CASSRDRPHSGNTIYF.